The 21 T cell receptor beta chains below all came from one sample that was sequenced in a study of neurological immune-mediated disorders. This sample's time point: longitudinal time-point 3. TCRdb itself ran the 5' RACE reads through MiXCR, one entry per CDR3 protein. The sample records 40,000 or so distinct CDR3 sequences, about 13% being singletons. Sequenced material: PBMCs. These receptors originate from a young man in good health.

This chain connects TRBV20-1 to TRBJ1-1; D gene uncertain. Germline CDR1 and CDR2: DFQATT and SNEGSKA (reference sequence). V dropped 3 bases and J dropped 5 bases, with 10 bases sitting between them. This CDR3 has 12 amino acids. The chain's CDR3 is CSARSSWTEAFF. The CDR3 nucleotides read TGCAGTGCTAGGAGTTCTTGGACTGAAGCTTTCTTT.

This clonotype was detected many times. The genes are TRBV20-1 and TRBJ2-5, with 9 bases aligning to TRBD1. In germline, CDR1 is DFQATT, CDR2 SNEGSKA (reference sequence). V lost 7 bases and J lost 5; bases outside the gene matches: 17. This CDR3 has 16 residues. CDR3 nucleotides: TGCAGTGTCGGGCGACCTAACAGGGGGCGGGGTGAGACCCAGTACTTC. Translated, it gives CSVGRPNRGRGETQYF.

This clonotype was recorded many times. The chain uses TRBV7-9 and TRBJ2-2; either TRBD1 or TRBD2 may fit D (5 bases each). V was trimmed by 5 bases and J by 5 bases, leaving 21 bases between them. The germline CDR1 and CDR2 sequences are SEHNR and FQNEAQ (reference sequence). There are 17 residues in the CDR3. The CDR3 DNA reads TGTGCCAGCAGCCCCCTTTGGGGGTCCGAGGGGACCGGGGAGCTGTTTTTT. This gives the protein CASSPLWGSEGTGELFF.

This clonotype was detected many times. V and J are TRBV28 and TRBJ2-7, with D possibly being TRBD1 (5 bases). The germline V gene encodes CDR1 MDHEN and CDR2 SYDVKM. Trimming pared 8 bases from V and 1 base from J, leaving 15 bases between. CDR3 size: 14 residues. The CDR3 reads CASGRGFGSYEQYF. CDR3 DNA: TGTGCCAGCGGAAGGGGTTTCGGTTCCTACGAGCAGTACTTC.

This clonotype has ten or more counts. The chain has TRBV12-3 or TRBV12-4 and TRBJ2-6, with 11 nucleotides matching TRBD1. V shed 7 bases and J 0 bases; nucleotides not matched to a gene: 11. The CDR3 has 19 residues. The CDR3: CASTPTRGTGGSGANVLTF. CDR3 nucleotide sequence: TGTGCCAGCACTCCGACCCGCGGGACAGGGGGCTCTGGGGCCAACGTCCTGACTTTC.

To note about this clonotype: A read error may explain this, as a much larger clone is one base away. Lacking the conserved final phenylalanine or tryptophan, this CDR3 likely reflects a read error. The chain employs TRBV14 and TRBJ2-3; no reliable D call. The V gene lost 3 bases and the J gene lost 5 bases, with 6 bases spanning the gap. This CDR3 comprises 12 residues. Germline V gene data show CDR1 as SGHDN and CDR2 as FVKESK. CDR3 bases: TGTGCCAGCAGCCAGACAAGAGATACGCAGTATTAT. Protein: CASSQTRDTQYY.

This clonotype was seen ten or more times. The chain is built from TRBV3-1 and TRBJ2-5, with TRBD1 matching over 9 bases. Germline V gives CDR1 LGHDT, CDR2 YNNKEL (reference sequence). Trimming at V came to 1 base and at J to 0 bases, leaving 3 bases not matched to a gene. This CDR3 is 16 amino acids long. The CDR3 nucleotides are TGTGCCAGCAGCCAAGGGACAGGGGCAAACCAAGAGACCCAGTACTTC. Amino acids: CASSQGTGANQETQYF.

The chain uses TRBV20-1 and TRBJ2-7; D may be TRBD1 or TRBD2 (5 bases each). The CDR3 is made up of 14 amino acids. Germline V gives CDR1 DFQATT, CDR2 SNEGSKA (reference sequence). The V and J ends lost 6 bases and 2 bases respectively, with 17 bases between them. The CDR3 coding sequence is TGCAGTGCCAGCCAAGGGACGGCGGCCTACGAGCAGTACTTC. The encoded protein is CSASQGTAAYEQYF.

This clonotype was seen repeatedly, ten times or more. V gene TRBV4-1 combines with J gene TRBJ1-5; 10 nucleotides align to TRBD1. CDR3 length: 15 residues. J was trimmed by 9 bases and V by 0 bases; bases with no gene match: 5. The germline V gene encodes CDR1 MGHRA and CDR2 YSYEKL. This CDR3 reads CASSQEGGQGRPQHF. The CDR3 DNA reads TGCGCCAGCAGCCAAGAAGGGGGACAGGGGCGGCCCCAGCATTTT.

Ten or more counts support this clonotype. This chain joins TRBV5-1 and TRBJ1-1; no reliable D call. Germline V gene sequence: CDR1 SGHRS, CDR2 YFSETQ. Trimming shortened V by 5 bases and J by 6 bases, and 14 bases separated the two germline ends. The CDR3 has 13 residues. CDR3 bases: TGCGCCAGCAGGGTAGGGAGTTCCGCTGAAGCTTTCTTT. This translates into CASRVGSSAEAFF.

This clonotype has just one count. The chain has TRBV6-2 or TRBV6-3 and TRBJ2-3; perhaps TRBD2 as D (5 bases). CDR3 length: 13 amino acids. Germline lookup yields CDR1 MNHEY and CDR2 SVGEGT. The V end was cut by 7 bases, the J end by 2 bases, with 10 bases between. The CDR3 DNA sequence: TGTGCCAGCATTATGACTACCACAGATACGCAGTATTTT. Protein sequence: CASIMTTTDTQYF.

This clonotype was recorded at least ten times. The chain couples TRBV20-1 to TRBJ2-1; TRBD1 matches 8 bases. Germline V CDR1 and CDR2: DFQATT, SNEGSKA (reference sequence). This CDR3 has 14 amino acids. J was trimmed by 2 bases and V by 3 bases; bases with no gene match: 3. The DNA of the CDR3 is TGCAGTGCTAGGTTACAGGGGGCCTACAATGAGCAGTTCTTC. Translating it yields CSARLQGAYNEQFF.

In its sample, this clonotype was seen many times. The V gene is TRBV11-2, the J gene TRBJ2-7; the D is unclear. V was shortened by 1 base and J by 7 bases, with 8 bases between the two germline ends. The CDR3 is 12 residues long. Germline V lookup: CDR1 SGHAT, CDR2 FQNNGV. CDR3 in amino acids: CASSLGRWEQYF. The CDR3 nucleotides are TGTGCCAGCAGCTTAGGAAGGTGGGAGCAGTACTTC. Full variable domain (outside the CDR3, taken from reference TRBV11-2 and TRBJ2-7): EAGVAQSPRYKIIEKRQSVAFWCNPISGHATLYWYQQILGQGPKLLIQFQNNGVVDDSQLPKDRFSAERLKGVDSTLKIQPAKLEDSAVYLCASSLGRWEQYFGPGTRLTVT.

This clonotype was counted a few times. The chain uses TRBV18 and TRBJ2-3; perhaps TRBD2 as D (7 bases). The V end lost 3 bases, the J end lost 5 bases, and 15 bases lay between the germline ends. The CDR3 totals 15 residues. Germline CDR1 and CDR2: KGHSH and LQKENI. The CDR3 DNA reads TGTGCCAGCTCACCGACGGCGGGGGCTGGAGATACGCAGTATTTT. Its translation: CASSPTAGAGDTQYF.

This clonotype was observed at least ten times. The V gene is TRBV9, the J gene TRBJ1-5; a possible D gene is TRBD1 (5 bases). V was clipped by 2 bases and J by 5 bases, with 14 bases between them. Germline assignment: CDR1 SGDLS and CDR2 YYNGEE. The length of the CDR3 is 15 residues. In nucleotides, the CDR3 is TGTGCCAGCAGCGTTGGTCCGGACATTCATCAGCCCCAGCATTTT. Its translation: CASSVGPDIHQPQHF.

This clonotype was counted at least ten times. The chain carries TRBV3-1 and TRBJ1-5; D unclear. With 3 bases removed from V and 3 bases from J, the gap between germline ends came to 12 bases. The germline V gene encodes CDR1 LGHDT and CDR2 YNNKEL (reference sequence). The CDR3 extends over 15 amino acids. The CDR3 region is CASSHGKGVNQPQHF. CDR3 DNA: TGTGCCAGCAGCCATGGAAAGGGCGTCAATCAGCCCCAGCATTTT.

This clonotype was counted many times. V is TRBV5-1 and J is TRBJ1-6; the D gene is possibly TRBD1 (5 bases). Germline V gene sequence: CDR1 SGHRS, CDR2 YFSETQ. Trimming removed 0 bases at V and 9 bases at J, with 16 bases between. The CDR3 is made up of 16 amino acids. CDR3 residues: CASSLDRTTGASPLHF. The CDR3 nucleotides are TGCGCCAGCAGCTTGGACAGGACCACGGGTGCTTCACCCCTCCACTTT.

There are many counts of this clonotype. In DNA form, the CDR3 reads TGTGCCATCAGTGAGTCAAGGGAAAATGAAAAACTGTTTTTT. Protein product: CAISESRENEKLFF. This rearrangement joins TRBV10-3 to TRBJ1-4; D not certain. V dropped 0 bases and J dropped 5 bases, with 7 bases sitting between them. The germline CDR1 and CDR2 sequences are ENHRY and SYGVKD. The CDR3 length is 14 residues.

Many counts were recorded for this clonotype. The gene calls are TRBV27 and TRBJ1-2, with TRBD1 matching over 10 bases. V lost 4 bases and J lost 7; bases outside the gene matches: 6. Germline V gene sequence: CDR1 MNHEY, CDR2 SMNVEV (reference sequence). The CDR3 length is 14 residues. The CDR3 protein is CASSYLTGGGGYTF. In DNA, the CDR3 is TGTGCCAGCAGTTACTTGACAGGGGGCGGTGGCTACACCTTC.

This clonotype was recorded at least ten times. The rearrangement joins TRBV28 to TRBJ2-6; 9 nucleotides agree with TRBD1. J was trimmed by 4 bases and V by 7 bases; bases with no gene match: 5. CDR1 and CDR2 (germline): MDHEN, SYDVKM. This CDR3 is built from 15 residues. This chain's CDR3 is CASTDRGRGANVLTF. The CDR3 DNA sequence: TGTGCCAGCACGGACAGGGGACGGGGGGCCAACGTCCTGACTTTC. The whole variable domain, remainder taken from reference TRBV28 and TRBJ2-6, is DVKVTQSSRYLVKRTGEKVFLECVQDMDHENMFWYRQDPGLGLRLIYFSYDVKMKEKGDIPEGYSVSREKKERFSLILESASTNQTSMYLCASTDRGRGANVLTFGAGSRLTVL.

This clonotype was observed at least ten times. The chain joins TRBV20-1 to TRBJ1-5; the D is unclear. Germline CDR1 is DFQATT and CDR2 is SNEGSKA (reference sequence). This CDR3 comprises 16 residues. V was clipped by 0 bases and J by 1 base, with 13 bases between them. The CDR3 region has the DNA TGCAGTGCTAGAGATTCCGCCGGTGGAAGCAATCAGCCCCAGCATTTT. It is translated as CSARDSAGGSNQPQHF.